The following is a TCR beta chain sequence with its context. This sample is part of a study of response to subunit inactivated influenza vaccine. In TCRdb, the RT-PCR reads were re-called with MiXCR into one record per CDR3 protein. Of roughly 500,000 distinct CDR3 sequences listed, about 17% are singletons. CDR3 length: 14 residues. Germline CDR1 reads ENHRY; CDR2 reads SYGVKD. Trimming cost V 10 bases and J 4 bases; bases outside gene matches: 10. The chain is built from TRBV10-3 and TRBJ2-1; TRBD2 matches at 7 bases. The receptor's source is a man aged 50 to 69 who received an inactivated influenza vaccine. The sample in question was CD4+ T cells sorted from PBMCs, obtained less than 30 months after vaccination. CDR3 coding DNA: TGTGCCACCCGGAGGAACGGGGGGTACAATGAGCAGTTCTTC. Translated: CATRRNGGYNEQFF.